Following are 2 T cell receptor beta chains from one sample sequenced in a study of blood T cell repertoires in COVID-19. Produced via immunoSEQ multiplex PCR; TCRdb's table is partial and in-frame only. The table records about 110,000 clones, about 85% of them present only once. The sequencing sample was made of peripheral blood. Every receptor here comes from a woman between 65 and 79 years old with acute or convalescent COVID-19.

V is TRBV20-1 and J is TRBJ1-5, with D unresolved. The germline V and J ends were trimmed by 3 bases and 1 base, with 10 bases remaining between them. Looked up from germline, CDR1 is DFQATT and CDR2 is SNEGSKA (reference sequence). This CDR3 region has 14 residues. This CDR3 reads CSASTSRSNQPQHF. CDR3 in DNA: TGCAGTGCTAGTACCAGCAGGAGCAATCAGCCCCAGCATTTT.

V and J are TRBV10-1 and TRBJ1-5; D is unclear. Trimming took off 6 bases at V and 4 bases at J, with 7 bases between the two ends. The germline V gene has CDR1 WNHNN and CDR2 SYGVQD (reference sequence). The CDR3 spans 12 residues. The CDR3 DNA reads TGCGCCAGCAGAAGGGAGAATCAGCCCCAGCATTTT. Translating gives CASRRENQPQHF.